This is a list of T cell receptor beta chains from one sample in a study of early T cells in non-severe SARS-CoV-2 infection. TCRdb analysed the 5' RACE reads with MiXCR anew, one entry per CDR3 protein. The table shows 75,000 to 90,000 distinct CDR3 sequences, with about 13% occurring only once. The sequenced sample was whole blood. Receptor source: an adult who was a healthcare worker with PCR-confirmed SARS-CoV-2 infection or an uninfected control (not recorded which). CDR3s include the opening cysteine and the closing phenylalanine or tryptophan. The order of the fields is V gene, D gene, clone size, J gene, CDR3 DNA, CDR3 protein. A D gene is named only where the DNA matches it firmly. Rows may omit the clone size; those that give it use once, few, many or a size class.

TRBV7-6	.	few	TRBJ2-7	TGTGCCAGCAGTACGTACCGGGGCGAGCAGTACTTC	CASSTYRGEQYF
TRBV20-1	.	many	TRBJ1-2	TGCAGTGCTAGGGAACCGGGATTGAACTATGGCTACACCTTC	CSAREPGLNYGYTF
TRBV20-1	.	few	TRBJ1-1	TGCAGTGCCCTTACAAGGAACACTGAAGCTTTCTTT	CSALTRNTEAFF
TRBV20-1	TRBD2	.	TRBJ2-7	TGCAGTGCAAGGGATAGCGGGAGCGGCGAGCAGTACTTC	CSARDSGSGEQYF
TRBV29-1	.	few	TRBJ1-2	TGCAGCGTTGGAATCCCAGCTAACTATGGCTACACCTTC	CSVGIPANYGYTF
TRBV15	TRBD2	.	TRBJ2-1	TGTGCCACCCAGCGGGGGACCTCCAATGAGCAGTTCTTC	CATQRGTSNEQFF
TRBV6-5	TRBD1	many	TRBJ1-1	TGTGCCAGCAGTTACTCGAGGAGGGGGCTCACTGAAGCTTTCTTT	CASSYSRRGLTEAFF
TRBV29-1	TRBD2	few	TRBJ2-7	TGCAGCGTTGAACACGGACTAGCGGGCTCCTACGAGCAGTACTTC	CSVEHGLAGSYEQYF
TRBV7-9	.	few	TRBJ1-3	TGTGCCAGCAGCTTGGGGAAGTCTGGAAACACCATATATTTT	CASSLGKSGNTIYF
TRBV20-1	.	few	TRBJ1-1	TGCAGTGCTAAGAACACAGGGCTGAACACTGAAGCTTTCTTT	CSAKNTGLNTEAFF
TRBV7-9	.	.	TRBJ2-3	TGTGCCAGCAGCTTACCCCGAGGGGACTCCGCCACAGATACGCAGTATTTT	CASSLPRGDSATDTQYF
TRBV27	.	few	TRBJ1-1	TGTGCCAGCAGTTGGAGGACTGAAGCTTTCTTT	CASSWRTEAFF
TRBV20-1	.	.	TRBJ2-3	TGCAGTGCCGTCCGTCCTTCTCCCACAGATACGCAGTATTTT	CSAVRPSPTDTQYF
TRBV6-6	.	few	TRBJ2-5	TGTGCCAGCAGTTACCATAGGGGCCAAGAGACCCAGTACTTC	CASSYHRGQETQYF
TRBV6-2/TRBV6-3	.	few	TRBJ1-2	TGTGCCAGCAGAGGCACAAGTGAAAATGGCTACACCTTC	CASRGTSENGYTF
TRBV5-4	TRBD1	few	TRBJ2-5	TGTGCCAGCAGCTTGGCGGGACAGGGGGCAGGAGAGACCCAGTACTTC	CASSLAGQGAGETQYF
TRBV10-3	TRBD2	.	TRBJ2-1	TGTGCCATTCTAGCGGGAGAGAATGAGCAGTTCTTC	CAILAGENEQFF
TRBV29-1	TRBD1	few	TRBJ2-7	TGCAGCGTTGTGAGGACAGGGAACGAGCAGTACTTC	CSVVRTGNEQYF
TRBV9	.	many	TRBJ2-3	TGTGCCAGCAGTGGCGGGATACTCACAGATACGCAGTATTTT	CASSGGILTDTQYF
TRBV7-9	TRBD1	many	TRBJ2-7	TGTGCCAGCAGCTTTCCAATACAGGGGGCGTGGAACGAGCAGTACTTC	CASSFPIQGAWNEQYF
TRBV5-1	TRBD2	.	TRBJ2-1	TGCGCCAGCAGCGAGGTTAGCGGGAACTACAATGAGCAGTTCTTC	CASSEVSGNYNEQFF
TRBV7-2	.	few	TRBJ2-1	TGTGCCAGCAGCTTAGAGGGGAGGGAGCAGTTCTTC	CASSLEGREQFF
TRBV29-1	.	.	TRBJ2-1	TGCAGCGTTGGTTCCAATGGGGATGAGCAGTTCTTC	CSVGSNGDEQFF
TRBV7-9	.	many	TRBJ2-1	TGTGCCAGCACCCAGTATGGCGGGACGCCTACCGATGAGCAGTTCTTC	CASTQYGGTPTDEQFF
TRBV30	TRBD1	few	TRBJ1-1	TGTGCCTGGAGTCGTGACAGGGTGAACACTGAAGCTTTCTTT	CAWSRDRVNTEAFF
TRBV28	.	many	TRBJ1-4	TGTGCCAGCAGTTCCCGTAAAGGGGTGACGGCGTATTCTAATGAAAAACTGTTTTTT	CASSSRKGVTAYSNEKLFF
TRBV5-1	.	many	TRBJ2-3	TGCGCCAGCTCCAGGGTCCCCGCCAGCACAGATACGCAGTATTTT	CASSRVPASTDTQYF
TRBV12-3/TRBV12-4	.	few	TRBJ2-3	TGTGCCAGCAGTTTAGCGCTGAGCGCAACTGGAGATACGCAGTATTTT	CASSLALSATGDTQYF
TRBV10-3	.	.	TRBJ2-7	TGTGCCATCAGTCCGACTAGTTGGGAGCAGTACTTC	CAISPTSWEQYF
TRBV6-2/TRBV6-3	TRBD2	.	TRBJ2-5	TGTGCCAGCAGGGATAGCGGGGTAGAGACCCAGTACTTC	CASRDSGVETQYF
TRBV6-4	.	many	TRBJ2-1	TGTGCCAGCAGTCCTGGGGTCTCAGGCTCCTACAATGAGCAGTTCTTC	CASSPGVSGSYNEQFF
TRBV11-2	.	.	TRBJ1-1	TGTGCCAGCAGCTTAGTTCTTGCTAATGGTGAAGCTTTCTTT	CASSLVLANGEAFF
TRBV20-1	.	many	TRBJ1-2	TGCAGTGCTAGAGATTATACGGTCCCCTATGGCTACACCTTC	CSARDYTVPYGYTF
TRBV11-2	.	.	TRBJ2-5	TGTGCCAGCAGCTTAGGGGCAGGTATAGAGACCCAGTACTTC	CASSLGAGIETQYF
TRBV28	.	.	TRBJ2-7	TGTGCCAGCACGTCAGGTGATGGGCAGTACTTC	CASTSGDGQYF
TRBV28	.	.	TRBJ2-2	TGTGCCAGCATCCCCAGGGGAGGGACCGGGGAGCTGTTTTTT	CASIPRGGTGELFF
TRBV9	.	few	TRBJ2-1	TGTGCCAGCAGCGCAGGACAGCGCCTCTACAATGAGCAGTTCTTC	CASSAGQRLYNEQFF
TRBV25-1	.	.	TRBJ2-1	TGTGCCAGCAGTTCGGATAGGGATAGGTGGAATGAGCAGTTCTTC	CASSSDRDRWNEQFF
TRBV27	.	few	TRBJ2-5	TGTGCCAGCAGTTTATATTGGATCAAGGGGGAGACCCAGTACTTC	CASSLYWIKGETQYF
TRBV20-1	.	.	TRBJ1-2	TGCAGTGCTAGGAGGGGAATGGGAGGCTACACCTTC	CSARRGMGGYTF
TRBV29-1	.	.	TRBJ2-7	TGCTGCGCCAAGAGTCTGCCGGGCGAGCAGTACTTC	CCAKSLPGEQYF
TRBV4-1	.	many	TRBJ2-5	TGCGCCAGCAGCCCCAACTACCGACAGCGACTCCTTCAAGAGACCCAGTACTTC	CASSPNYRQRLLQETQYF
TRBV10-3	.	.	TRBJ1-1	TGTGCCATCAGTGAGTCGAAGTTGGGTGGTGAAGCTTTCTTT	CAISESKLGGEAFF
TRBV20-1	TRBD1	many	TRBJ2-2	TGCAGTGCTAGCCCACAGGGGGCATCGACCGGGGAGCTGTTTTTT	CSASPQGASTGELFF
TRBV15	.	.	TRBJ1-1	TGTGCCACCAGCAGAGTTAGACCAGATGAAGCTTTCTTT	CATSRVRPDEAFF
TRBV27	TRBD2	.	TRBJ2-1	TGTGCCAGCAGTCAGATAGCGGGAGGGTGGCAGAATGAGCAGTTCTTC	CASSQIAGGWQNEQFF
TRBV12-3/TRBV12-4	.	many	TRBJ1-1	TGTGCCAGCAGTTTAGCCCCGGGTCTCTACACTGAAGCTTTCTTT	CASSLAPGLYTEAFF
TRBV7-8	.	once	TRBJ2-2	TGTGCCAACAGCTTATTAAGGCGGGAGAACACCGGGGAGCTGTTTTTT	CANSLLRRENTGELFF
TRBV20-1	TRBD1	many	TRBJ1-6	TGCAGTGCTAGCGAAACAGGGGGCCATTCACCCCTCCACTTT	CSASETGGHSPLHF
TRBV7-6	.	.	TRBJ1-3	TGTGCCAGCAGCTTCGGAAACACCATATATTTT	CASSFGNTIYF
TRBV7-2	TRBD2	.	TRBJ2-3	TGTGCCAGCAGCCTCCGACCTCCTAGCGGGGGCCTCGGCACAGATACGCAGTATTTT	CASSLRPPSGGLGTDTQYF
TRBV5-4	.	.	TRBJ2-3	TGTGCCAGCAGCTTGGGAGCGGCAGATATGCAGTATTTT	CASSLGAADMQYF
TRBV7-2	TRBD1	many	TRBJ1-2	TGTGCCAGCAGCTTAGACCGTCCGACAGGGTATCTCGGCTACACCTTC	CASSLDRPTGYLGYTF
TRBV6-2/TRBV6-3	TRBD2	many	TRBJ2-3	TGTGCCAGCAGGGCTGGACTAGCGGGAGAGACAGATACGCAGTATTTT	CASRAGLAGETDTQYF
TRBV29-1	.	.	TRBJ2-1	TGCAGCGTTGTAAGGGGCGGGGGCCCCTACAATGAGCAGTTCTTC	CSVVRGGGPYNEQFF